The 8 T cell receptor beta chains below come from one sample, sequenced in a study of T cells in Graves' hyperthyroidism and ophthalmopathy. RNA transcripts served as the template for amplifying TCR beta CDR3 regions. Researchers ran a first-round RT-PCR on the TCR CDR3 using the HTBI primer set. From the multiplex PCR reads, TCRdb called clonotypes with MiXCR, one entry per CDR3 protein. The table records some 370,000 distinct CDR3 sequences, approximately 17% of them present only once. Material for sequencing was blood. The origin of the receptors is a woman aged 25 to 39 with Graves' hyperthyroidism that later progressed to Graves' ophthalmopathy.

The sample holds many counts of this clonotype. The chain recombines TRBV9 with TRBJ2-3; 8 nucleotides agree with TRBD2. Trimming at V came to 2 bases and at J to 0 bases, leaving 2 bases not matched to a gene. CDR1 and CDR2 (germline): SGDLS, YYNGEE. The CDR3 spans 15 residues. CDR3 protein: CASSVGRASTDTQYF. CDR3 bases: TGTGCCAGCAGCGTCGGGAGGGCTAGCACAGATACGCAGTATTTT.

V gene TRBV7-9 combines with J gene TRBJ2-7, with 7 bases aligning to TRBD1. The CDR3 totals 17 residues. Trimming took 5 bases from V and 1 from J; bases not matched to a gene: 14. The germline V gene has CDR1 SEHNR and CDR2 FQNEAQ (reference sequence). In DNA, the CDR3 is TGTGCCAGCAGCCAAGACAGGGTCAATATCCGATCCTACGAGCAGTACTTC. Translating it yields CASSQDRVNIRSYEQYF.

This clonotype showed up many times. This chain links TRBV25-1 with TRBJ2-1; D unclear. Trimming cost V 3 bases and J 0 bases, with 9 bases left between them. The CDR3 covers 15 residues. Germline lookup yields CDR1 MGHDK and CDR2 SYGVNS. Written as DNA, the CDR3 is TGTGCCAGCAGTGACCCCCCGAGCTCCTACAATGAGCAGTTCTTC. It is translated as CASSDPPSSYNEQFF. The full variable domain, its missing parts supplied by reference TRBV25-1 and TRBJ2-1, is EADIYQTPRYLVIGTGKKITLECSQTMGHDKMYWYQQDPGMELHLIHYSYGVNSTEKGDLSSESTVSRIRTEHFPLTLESARPSHTSQYLCASSDPPSSYNEQFFGPGTRLTVL.

This clonotype showed up many times. The DNA of the CDR3 is TGTGCCAGCAGCCCCAGACTCGGGGGCGCCTTACCGCCGACAGATACGCAGTATTTT. This translates into CASSPRLGGALPPTDTQYF. The genes are TRBV7-9 and TRBJ2-3, with D tentatively TRBD1 or TRBD2 (6 bases each). V lost 5 bases and J lost 3, with 27 bases in between. Germline V gene data show CDR1 as SEHNR and CDR2 as FQNEAQ (reference sequence). The CDR3 totals 19 residues.

This clonotype has just a few counts. This rearrangement joins TRBV14 to TRBJ1-6; D ambiguous. This CDR3 is built from 15 residues. Germline V CDR1 and CDR2: SGHDN, FVKESK. Trimming pared 1 base from V and 4 bases from J, leaving 8 bases between. The CDR3 is CASSQGAVYNSPLHF. CDR3 bases: TGTGCCAGCAGCCAAGGGGCGGTTTATAATTCACCCCTCCACTTT.

This clonotype was seen more than once but under ten times. The junction does not match germline at one end; this may be a read error. V gene TRBV6-2 or TRBV6-3 combines with J gene TRBJ2-7; D not resolved. CDR1 is MNHEY and CDR2 is SVGEGT in the germline V gene. The CDR3 extends over 12 amino acids. CDR3 bases: TGTACCAGCAGTTACTCCTTATACGAGCAGTACTTC. It codes for CTSSYSLYEQYF.

This clonotype was counted many times. V gene TRBV19 combines with J gene TRBJ1-1; no reliable D call. CDR1 LNHDA and CDR2 SQIVND come from the germline V gene (reference sequence). The CDR3 covers 14 residues. Trimming left V 5 bases short and J 8 bases short, with 18 bases between. The CDR3 sequence is CASSSGEGLTEAFF. The DNA for the CDR3 is TGTGCCAGTAGTTCCGGGGAAGGCCTAACCGAAGCTTTCTTT.

This clonotype was counted between two and nine times. A read error is possible here, since a much larger clone lies one base away. V gene TRBV28 combines with J gene TRBJ2-7, with a weak D call TRBD1 (6 bases). The CDR3 is 16 amino acids. Per germline, CDR1 MDHEN and CDR2 SYDVKM. CDR3 nucleotide sequence: TGTGCCAGCAGTTTGGTAGGGGGAGCAGAGGCCTACGAGCGGTACTTC. Its translation is CASSLVGGAEAYERYF. The complete variable domain, with remaining parts taken from reference TRBV28 and TRBJ2-7, reads DVKVTQSSRYLVKRTGEKVFLECVQDMDHENMFWYRQDPGLGLRLIYFSYDVKMKEKGDIPEGYSVSREKKERFSLILESASTNQTSMYLCASSLVGGAEAYERYFGPGTRLTVT.